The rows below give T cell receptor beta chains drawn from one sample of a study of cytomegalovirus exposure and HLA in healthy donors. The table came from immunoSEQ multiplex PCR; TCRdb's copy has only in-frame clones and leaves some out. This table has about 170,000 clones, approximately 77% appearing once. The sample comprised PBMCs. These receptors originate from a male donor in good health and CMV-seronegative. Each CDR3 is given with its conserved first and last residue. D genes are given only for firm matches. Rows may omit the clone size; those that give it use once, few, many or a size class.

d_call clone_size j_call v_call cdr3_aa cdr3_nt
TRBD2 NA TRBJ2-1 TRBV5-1 CASSLGGTSGNNEQFF TGCGCCAGCAGCTTGGGGGGGACTAGCGGGAACAATGAGCAGTTCTTC
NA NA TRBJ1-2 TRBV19 CASSTGVDVSGGGYTF TGTGCCAGTAGTACAGGGGTGGATGTCAGTGGTGGTGGCTACACCTTC
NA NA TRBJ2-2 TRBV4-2 CASSQDLRSHTGELFF TGTGCCAGCAGCCAAGATCTTCGGTCTCACACCGGGGAGCTGTTTTTT
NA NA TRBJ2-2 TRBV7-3 CASSLTATGELFF TGTGCCAGCAGCCTCACAGCCACCGGGGAGCTGTTTTTT
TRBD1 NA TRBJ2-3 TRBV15 CATSREGMGRGTDTQYF TGTGCCACCAGCAGAGAGGGGATGGGCAGGGGGACAGATACGCAGTATTTT
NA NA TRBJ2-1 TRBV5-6 CASSLLVSYNEQFF TGTGCCAGCAGCTTACTAGTCTCCTACAATGAGCAGTTCTTC
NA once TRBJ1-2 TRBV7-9 CASSPLGSSKGGYTF TGTGCCAGCAGCCCTTTAGGGTCGTCCAAGGGGGGCTACACCTTC
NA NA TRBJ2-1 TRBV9 CASSGTVYNEQFF TGTGCCAGCAGCGGGACAGTCTACAATGAGCAGTTCTTC
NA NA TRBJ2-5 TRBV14 CSSSQRGGGLETQYF TGTTCCAGCAGCCAAAGGGGCGGAGGGCTAGAGACCCAGTACTTC
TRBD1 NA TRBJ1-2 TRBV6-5 CASTTGRIGYTF TGTGCCTCAACGACAGGGCGGATTGGCTACACCTTC
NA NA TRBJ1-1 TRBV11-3 CASSRRGFEAFF TGTGCCAGCAGCCGTAGGGGGTTTGAAGCTTTCTTT
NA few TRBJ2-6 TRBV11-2 CASSRPNRAGANVLTF TGTGCCAGCAGCCGTCCCAACAGGGCTGGGGCCAACGTCCTGACTTTC
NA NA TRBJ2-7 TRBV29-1 CSVEDPGGRGQYF TGCAGCGTTGAAGATCCTGGGGGCCGAGGGCAGTACTTC
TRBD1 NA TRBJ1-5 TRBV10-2 CASSLGTGVGQPQHF TGCGCCAGCAGCCTGGGGACAGGGGTAGGTCAGCCCCAGCATTTT
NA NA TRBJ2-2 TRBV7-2 CASSFSTLTGELFF TGTGCCAGCAGCTTCTCAACTCTCACCGGGGAGCTGTTTTTT
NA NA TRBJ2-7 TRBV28 CASSLTTYEQYF TGTGCCAGCAGTTTAACAACCTACGAGCAGTACTTC
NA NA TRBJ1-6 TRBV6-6 CASSPGTTPLHF TGTGCCAGCAGCCCCGGGACAACACCCCTCCACTTT
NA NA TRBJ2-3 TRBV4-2 CASSQDGSGTDTQYF TGTGCCAGCAGCCAAGACGGGAGCGGTACAGATACGCAGTATTTT
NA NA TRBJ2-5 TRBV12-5 CASGLVALELTQYF TGTGCTAGTGGTTTGGTAGCCCTGGAGTTGACCCAGTACTTC
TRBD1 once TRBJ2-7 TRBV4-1 CASSPGQASYEQYF TGCGCCAGCAGCCCCGGACAGGCCTCCTACGAGCAGTACTTC
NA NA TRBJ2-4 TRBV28 CASRRAAKNIQYF TGTGCCAGCAGGCGGGCGGCCAAAAACATTCAGTACTTC
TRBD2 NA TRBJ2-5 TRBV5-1 CASSLAGEGSGTQYF TGCGCCAGCAGCTTGGCGGGGGAGGGATCGGGGACCCAGTACTTC
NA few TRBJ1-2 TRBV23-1 CASSQFGGVRYGYTF TGCGCCAGCAGTCAATTCGGGGGAGTCCGCTATGGCTACACCTTC
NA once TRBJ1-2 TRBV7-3 CASSLLGREDTSGYTF TGTGCCAGCAGCTTACTCGGGCGGGAAGACACATCGGGCTACACCTTC
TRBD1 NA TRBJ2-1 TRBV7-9 CASSPGQDTTNEQFF TGTGCCAGCAGCCCAGGACAGGACACTACGAATGAGCAGTTCTTC
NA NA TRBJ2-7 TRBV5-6 CASSLGSGDHYEQYF TGTGCCAGCAGCTTGGGGTCGGGGGACCACTACGAGCAGTACTTC
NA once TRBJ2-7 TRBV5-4 CASSSAGTQNEQYF TGTGCCAGCAGCTCCGCCGGGACACAGAACGAGCAGTACTTC
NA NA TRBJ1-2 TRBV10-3 CAISDTGINYGYTF TGTGCCATCAGTGACACAGGGATTAACTATGGCTACACCTTC
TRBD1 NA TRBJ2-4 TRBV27 CASSSGTALYF TGTGCCAGCAGTTCTGGGACAGCACTATACTTC
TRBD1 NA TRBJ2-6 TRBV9 CASSVISSRDRGVGSSGANVLTF TGTGCCAGCAGCGTTATCTCTTCCCGGGACAGGGGCGTGGGTAGCTCTGGGGCCAACGTCCTGACTTTC
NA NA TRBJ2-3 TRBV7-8 CASSLEARTDTQYF TGTGCCAGCAGCTTAGAAGCCCGCACAGATACGCAGTATTTT
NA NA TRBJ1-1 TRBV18 CASSQDGQMNTEAFF TGTGCCAGCTCACAAGATGGACAGATGAACACTGAAGCTTTCTTT
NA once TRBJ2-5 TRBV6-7 CASSSSPRAGETQYF TGTGCCAGCAGCTCCTCCCCCAGGGCCGGGGAGACCCAGTACTTC
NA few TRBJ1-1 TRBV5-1 CASSLRTANTEAFF TGCGCCAGCAGCTTGCGGACAGCGAACACTGAAGCTTTCTTT
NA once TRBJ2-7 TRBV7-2 CASSFQATGGYYEQYF TGTGCCAGCAGCTTCCAGGCGACGGGCGGGTACTACGAGCAGTACTTC
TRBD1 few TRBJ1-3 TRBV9 CASGTGWAGNTIYF TGTGCCAGCGGGACAGGGTGGGCTGGAAACACCATATATTTT
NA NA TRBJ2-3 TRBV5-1 CASSPARGPDTQYF TGCGCCAGCAGCCCCGCAAGGGGTCCAGATACGCAGTATTTT
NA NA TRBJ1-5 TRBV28 CASSLFGQTDQPQHF TGTGCCAGCAGTTTATTTGGACAGACCGATCAGCCCCAGCATTTT
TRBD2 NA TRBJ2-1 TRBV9 CASSPGLGSSYNEQFF TGTGCCAGCAGCCCGGGACTAGGGAGCTCCTACAATGAGCAGTTCTTC
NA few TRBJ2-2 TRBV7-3 CASSHLGSGTGELFF TGTGCCAGCAGCCACCTAGGATCGGGTACAGGGGAGCTGTTTTTT
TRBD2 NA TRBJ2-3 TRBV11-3 CASSPNLAGGTDTQYF TGTGCCAGCAGCCCTAACTTAGCGGGGGGCACAGATACGCAGTATTTT
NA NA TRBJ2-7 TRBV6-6 CASRPRPDYEQYF TGTGCCAGCCGACCTAGGCCCGACTACGAGCAGTACTTC
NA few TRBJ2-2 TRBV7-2 CAVVGRADTGELFF TGTGCCGTGGTTGGCAGGGCCGACACCGGGGAGCTGTTTTTT
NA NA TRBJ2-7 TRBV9 CASSVNRDKAIPEQYF TGTGCCAGCAGCGTAAACCGGGACAAGGCTATTCCCGAGCAGTACTTC
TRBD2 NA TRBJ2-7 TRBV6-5 CAMTGGGSHEQYF TGTGCCATGACGGGGGGGGGTAGCCACGAGCAGTACTTC
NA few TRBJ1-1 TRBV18 CASSLDRNTEAFF TGTGCCAGCTCACTGGACAGAAACACTGAAGCTTTCTTT
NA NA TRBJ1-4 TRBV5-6 CASSLGPGREKLFF TGTGCCAGCAGCTTGGGGCCGGGTAGGGAAAAACTGTTTTTT
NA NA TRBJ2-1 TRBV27 CASSFLRAGPFYNEQFF TGTGCCAGCAGTTTCCTCCGGGCAGGGCCTTTCTACAATGAGCAGTTCTTC
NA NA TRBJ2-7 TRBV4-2 CASSQESEDEQYF TGTGCCAGCAGCCAAGAGTCGGAGGACGAGCAGTACTTC
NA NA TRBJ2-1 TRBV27 CASSLAVSGEQFF TGTGCCAGCAGTTTAGCGGTCTCCGGTGAGCAGTTCTTC
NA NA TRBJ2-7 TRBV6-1 CASRAYQGTPYEQYF TGTGCCAGCAGGGCATACCAGGGAACCCCTTACGAGCAGTACTTC
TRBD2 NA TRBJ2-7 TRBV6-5 CANSGPGRSYEQYF TGTGCCAACTCGGGTCCCGGGAGGTCCTACGAGCAGTACTTC
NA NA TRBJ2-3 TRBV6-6 CASNLGHRHIVDTQYF TGTGCCAGCAATCTCGGACATCGACACATCGTGGATACGCAGTATTTT
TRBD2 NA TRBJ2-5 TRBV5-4 CASSGPREGRETQYF TGTGCCAGCAGCGGACCGCGGGAGGGCAGGGAGACCCAGTACTTC
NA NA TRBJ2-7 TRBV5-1 CASRANTYEQYF TGCGCCAGCAGGGCCAATACCTACGAGCAGTACTTC
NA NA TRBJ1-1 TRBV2 CASSERERTEAFF TGTGCCAGCAGTGAGAGGGAGAGGACTGAAGCTTTCTTT
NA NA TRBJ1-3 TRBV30 CAWSVETGYSGNTIYF TGTGCCTGGAGTGTTGAAACAGGGTATTCTGGAAACACCATATATTTT
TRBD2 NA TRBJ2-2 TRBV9 CASSVHFGREGANTGELFF TGTGCCAGCAGCGTGCACTTTGGGCGGGAGGGCGCGAACACCGGGGAGCTGTTTTTT